A selection of T cell receptor beta chains follows, all from one sample in a study of blood T cell repertoires in COVID-19. TCRdb's copy holds only in-frame clones and misses some; the assay was immunoSEQ multiplex PCR. The sample has roughly 41,000 clones; around four fifths are singletons. Sequencing was carried out using peripheral blood. Receptors were obtained from a man aged 50 or older with active COVID-19. Both conserved end residues are part of each CDR3. A D gene is named only where the DNA matches it firmly. Part of the rows lack a size; the others show once, few, many or a class for expanded clones.

>TRBV6-6|NA|TRBJ2-2|TRBD1
CASSRQGDTGELFF
TGTGCCAGCAGCAGACAGGGTGACACCGGGGAGCTGTTTTTT
>TRBV15|once|TRBJ1-2|NA
CATSRDGGAGFGGYTF
TGTGCCACCAGCAGAGATGGGGGGGCCGGGTTTGGTGGCTACACCTTC
>TRBV9|once|TRBJ1-2|NA
CASSPMNYGYTF
TGTGCCAGCAGCCCCATGAACTATGGCTACACCTTC
>TRBV7-9|NA|TRBJ2-5|TRBD1
CASRPGQGAQETQYF
TGTGCCAGCAGACCGGGACAGGGAGCTCAAGAGACCCAGTACTTC
>TRBV5-1|NA|TRBJ2-7|TRBD1
CANPDRESYEQYF
TGCGCCAACCCCGACAGGGAGTCCTACGAGCAGTACTTC
>TRBV23-1|NA|TRBJ1-5|NA
CASIPWGGQNQPQHF
TGCGCCAGCATCCCCTGGGGGGGGCAAAATCAGCCCCAGCATTTT
>TRBV3-1/TRBV3-2|NA|TRBJ1-6|TRBD1
CASSQAYTGGISPLHF
TGTGCCAGCAGCCAAGCCTATACAGGGGGCATCTCACCCCTCCACTTT
>TRBV4-3|NA|TRBJ2-7|NA
CASSQAQGYEQYF
TGCGCCAGCAGCCAAGCTCAGGGTTACGAGCAGTACTTC
>TRBV5-8|NA|TRBJ1-1|NA
CASSSSWGAAFF
TGTGCCAGCAGCTCAAGCTGGGGCGCGGCTTTCTTT
>TRBV6-5|NA|TRBJ2-2|TRBD1
CASTPGQFWPGELFF
TGTGCCAGCACTCCGGGACAGTTCTGGCCCGGGGAGCTGTTTTTT
>TRBV6-5|NA|TRBJ2-7|TRBD2
CASSHLGGGTYEQYF
TGTGCCAGCAGTCACCTCGGGGGGGGAACCTACGAGCAGTACTTC